A selection of T cell receptor beta chains follows, all from one sample in a study of T-cell memory formation after mild COVID-19. One entry per CDR3 protein, called by TCRdb with MiXCR from the 5' RACE reads. In the table there are about 560,000 distinct CDR3 sequences, approximately 19% of which are singletons. The material sequenced was PBMCs or a T cell subset sorted from them (not recorded which). The receptors stem from an adult woman who had mild COVID-19 (a few samples of this study predate the infection). Cell type and time point are not known. Each CDR3 is given with its conserved first and last residue. Clone size appears in some rows only: once, few, many, or a class for an expanded clone.

size: .; V: TRBV27; CDR3: CASSLRAGVNTEAFF
size: .; V: TRBV24-1; CDR3: CATSVVGPGGLNEQFF
size: .; V: TRBV12-3/TRBV12-4; CDR3: CATGGGLASNEQFF
size: .; V: TRBV6-5; CDR3: CASSPLGLADTDTQYF
size: few; V: TRBV7-9; CDR3: CASSLGRAKEKLFF
size: few; V: TRBV29-1; CDR3: CSVEASGRASEQFF
size: few; V: TRBV30; CDR3: CAWSVGTGRPNTGELFF
size: few; V: TRBV12-3/TRBV12-4; CDR3: CASSLGQQFF
size: .; V: TRBV4-2; CDR3: CASSQDARGGEKLFF
size: few; V: TRBV9; CDR3: CASSVEADSTDTQYF
size: .; V: TRBV19; CDR3: CASRPGTVNSPLHF
size: .; V: TRBV3-1; CDR3: CASSQDSVSGANVLTF
size: .; V: TRBV28; CDR3: CASTRPRDRGFMDTEAFF
size: .; V: TRBV20-1; CDR3: CSARYDRTYNEQFF
size: many; V: TRBV5-4; CDR3: CASSPYNRGEAFF
size: .; V: TRBV5-4; CDR3: CASSSGGAGSQPQHF
size: .; V: TRBV20-1; CDR3: CSASGRVYEQYF
size: many; V: TRBV7-2; CDR3: CASSFPAGTSGRGEQFF
size: few; V: TRBV12-3/TRBV12-4; CDR3: CASSPGQTEAFF
size: .; V: TRBV20-1; CDR3: CSAWSTSQETQYF
size: once; V: TRBV18; CDR3: CASSPGPENQPQHF
size: few; V: TRBV11-2; CDR3: CASSRIGTTDTQYF
size: .; V: TRBV5-1; CDR3: CASSFSEGGNSPLHF
size: .; V: TRBV30; CDR3: CAWSPSAGFGYTF
size: few; V: TRBV6-6; CDR3: CASSYSSKVNAEAFF